This entry lists 28 T cell receptor beta chains sequenced from one sample in a study of blood T cell repertoires in COVID-19. Sequencing was performed with immunoSEQ multiplex PCR; in TCRdb, only in-frame clones are kept and a portion is missing. The repertoire includes about 160,000 clones, approximately 90% of them detected once, and about 4.8% sits in the top ten. Sample: peripheral blood. Every receptor here comes from a man under 40 with COVID-19, enrolled during active disease.

About this clone itself: Other DNA sequences in this specimen translate into the identical CDR3. This rearrangement joins TRBV12-3 or TRBV12-4 to TRBJ2-2; D unresolved. Between the trimmed V and J ends, which lost 3 bases and 6 bases, there was a span of 8 bases. CDR3 length: 13 residues. CDR3 in DNA: TGTGCCAGCAGTTTGGTTTTAGCCGGGGAGCTGTTTTTT. Protein sequence: CASSLVLAGELFF.

In its sample, this clone was seen once. The rearrangement links TRBV19 to TRBJ1-2; 8 bases agree with TRBD1. The CDR3 has 14 amino acids. Germline CDR1 is LNHDA and CDR2 is SQIVND (reference sequence). The J segment lost 5 bases and the V segment lost 4 bases, leaving 6 bases of the junction unmatched. CDR3 residues: CASSTTGAQYGYTF. Here the CDR3 DNA reads TGTGCCAGTAGTACGACAGGGGCCCAGTATGGCTACACCTTC. The whole variable domain, remainder taken from reference TRBV19 and TRBJ1-2, is DGGITQSPKYLFRKEGQNVTLSCEQNLNHDAMYWYRQDPGQGLRLIYYSQIVNDFQKGDIAEGYSVSREKKESFPLTVTSAQKNPTAFYLCASSTTGAQYGYTFGSGTRLTVV.

The chain employs TRBV4-3 and TRBJ2-5; 9 nucleotides match TRBD1. V lost 2 bases, J lost 3 bases, and 7 bases stayed unmatched. The CDR3 loop spans 16 amino acids. CDR1 and CDR2 from the germline V gene are LGHNA and YSLEER. CDR3 sequence reads: CASSQLTDRGEETQYF. In DNA, the CDR3 is TGCGCCAGCAGCCAATTAACGGACAGGGGAGAAGAGACCCAGTACTTC.

The chain links TRBV11-2 to TRBJ1-2; possible D gene TRBD1, 5 bases. The CDR3 spans 13 residues. Germline values: CDR1 SGHAT, CDR2 FQNNGV. V lost 5 bases and J 8 bases, leaving 15 bases between the germline ends. The CDR3 loop reads CASSPQGITGYTF. In DNA form, the CDR3 reads TGTGCCAGCAGCCCGCAGGGTATTACCGGCTACACCTTC.

V gene TRBV18 combines with J gene TRBJ1-5; TRBD1 matches at 8 bases. From germline, CDR1 is KGHSH and CDR2 LQKENI. Trimming cost V 2 bases and J 2 bases; bases outside gene matches: 5. The CDR3 contains 16 residues. CDR3 region: CASSPDGTGRNQPQHF. In DNA form, the CDR3 reads TGTGCCAGCTCACCAGACGGGACAGGTCGCAATCAGCCCCAGCATTTT.

This chain links TRBV5-3 with TRBJ1-3; 7 bases line up with TRBD1. TRBV5-3 is treated as an ORF (open reading frame) with a function not yet certain. This CDR3 has 14 residues. V lost 4 bases to trimming and J lost 6 bases; unmatched junction nucleotides: 7. The CDR3 DNA is TGTGCCAGAAGCCGCATCGACAGGGCAAACACCATATATTTT. The encoded protein is CARSRIDRANTIYF.

Points on this clone: The same CDR3 can be traced to other DNA sequences in this sample. The chain carries TRBV28 and TRBJ2-7, with 10 bases aligning to TRBD1. The CDR3 totals 16 residues. J gave up 2 bases and V 5 bases, and 9 bases lay outside the gene matches. Germline values: CDR1 MDHEN, CDR2 SYDVKM. CDR3 in amino acids: CASSLLPGQGPYEQYF. The CDR3 nucleotides are TGTGCCAGCAGTCTCCTCCCGGGACAGGGGCCCTACGAGCAGTACTTC.

The J gene is TRBJ2-7, the V gene TRBV29-1; 10 bases are shared with TRBD2. The trim removed 0 bases at V and 2 bases at J, leaving 16 bases unmatched. In germline, CDR1 is SQVTM, CDR2 ANQGSEA. This CDR3 contains 19 residues. This chain's CDR3 is CSVEDGATSGRARPYEQYF. CDR3 bases: TGCAGCGTTGAAGATGGAGCTACCAGCGGGAGGGCCAGGCCCTACGAGCAGTACTTC.

The chain links TRBV5-4 to TRBJ2-3, with D perhaps TRBD2 (5 bases). Germline V gives CDR1 SGHNT, CDR2 YYREEE (reference sequence). CDR3 length equals 15 residues. Trimming took off 2 bases at V and 2 bases at J, with 12 bases between the two ends. The CDR3 protein is CASSFASSSTDTQYF. DNA of the CDR3: TGTGCCAGCAGCTTCGCTAGCTCCTCCACAGATACGCAGTATTTT.

This rearrangement joins TRBV7-2 to TRBJ2-3, with TRBD2 matching 9 bases. The CDR3 spans 15 residues. Germline V gene lookup returns CDR1 SGHTA and CDR2 FQGNSA. The J segment lost 4 bases and the V segment lost 1 base, leaving 3 bases of the junction unmatched. CDR3 nucleotides: TGTGCCAGCAGCTTAGTTGCGGGAGGGCCAGATACGCAGTATTTT. Amino acids: CASSLVAGGPDTQYF. Full variable domain (rest looked up from reference TRBV7-2 and TRBJ2-3): GAGVSQSPSNKVTEKGKDVELRCDPISGHTALYWYRQSLGQGLEFLIYFQGNSAPDKSGLPSDRFSAERTGGSVSTLTIQRTQQEDSAVYLCASSLVAGGPDTQYFGPGTRLTVL.

V usage is TRBV12-3 or TRBV12-4 and J usage is TRBJ2-7, with D possibly matching TRBD2 (6 bases). V shed 6 bases and J shed 2 bases, with 8 bases lying between them. The CDR3 contains 12 residues. CDR3 sequence (DNA): TGTGCCAGCAGGGAGGGCACCTACGAGCAGTACTTC. Translated: CASREGTYEQYF.

The chain combines TRBV9 with TRBJ2-2, with D possibly being TRBD1 (6 bases). Trimming pared 3 bases from V and 5 bases from J, leaving 14 bases between. Germline CDR1 is SGDLS and CDR2 is YYNGEE. This CDR3 is built from 15 residues. CDR3: CASSGGLMATGELFF. Here the CDR3 DNA reads TGTGCCAGCAGCGGGGGGCTTATGGCGACCGGGGAGCTGTTTTTT.

The chain joins TRBV30 to TRBJ1-1; 7 bases line up with TRBD1. The CDR3 length is 13 residues. The V and J ends lost 4 bases and 5 bases, in that order; junction bases with no gene match: 7. CDR1 and CDR2 (germline): GTSNPN, SVGIG (reference sequence). CDR3 loop: CAWTESGGTEAFF. CDR3 coding DNA: TGTGCCTGGACTGAATCAGGGGGTACTGAAGCTTTCTTT. Supplemented by reference TRBV30 and TRBJ1-1, the full variable domain reads SQTIHQWPATLVQPVGSPLSLECTVEGTSNPNLYWYRQAAGRGLQLLFYSVGIGQISSEVPQNLSASRPQDRQFILSSKKLLLSDSGFYLCAWTESGGTEAFFGQGTRLTVV.

The chain employs TRBV5-8 and TRBJ2-6; D not certain. V gave up 4 bases and J gave up 0 bases, with 8 bases separating them. Germline V CDR1 and CDR2: SGHTS, YDEGEE. The CDR3 is 15 amino acids. CDR3 in amino acids: CASSLKYSGANVLTF. In DNA form, the CDR3 reads TGTGCCAGCAGCCTAAAATACTCTGGGGCCAACGTCCTGACTTTC.

The chain recombines TRBV2 with TRBJ2-2; 9 positions match TRBD1. The CDR3 extends over 15 amino acids. Germline CDR1 SNHLY, CDR2 FYNNEI. Trimming cost V 5 bases and J 5 bases; bases outside gene matches: 6. This CDR3 reads CASSPNRGRTGELFF. DNA of the CDR3: TGTGCCAGCAGTCCTAACAGGGGGCGAACCGGGGAGCTGTTTTTT.

The CDR3 coding sequence is TGTGCCAGCAGTGTGGCAGGGAACGGGGAGCTGTTTTTT. Protein sequence: CASSVAGNGELFF. This chain uses TRBV2 with TRBJ2-2; D is perhaps TRBD1 (5 bases). Germline values: CDR1 SNHLY, CDR2 FYNNEI. The CDR3 is 13 amino acids. Trimming stripped 4 bases from V and 7 bases from J, with 10 bases between.

This rearrangement joins TRBV7-9 to TRBJ1-2; TRBD1 matches 8 bases. Germline CDR1 SEHNR, CDR2 FQNEAQ (reference sequence). The V segment lost 3 bases and the J segment 5 bases; nucleotides outside the gene matches: 14. This CDR3 contains 17 residues. The chain's CDR3 is CASSFPGQDMFRYGYTF. For the CDR3, the DNA is TGTGCCAGCAGCTTTCCGGGACAGGACATGTTTAGATATGGCTACACCTTC.

The gene calls are TRBV19 and TRBJ1-1; no clear D. Trimming stripped 5 bases from V and 4 bases from J, with 11 bases between. CDR3 length: 13 amino acids. The germline CDR1 and CDR2 sequences are LNHDA and SQIVND (reference sequence). The CDR3 reads CASSLRHPTEAFF. The DNA for the CDR3 is TGTGCCAGTAGTCTCCGACATCCCACTGAAGCTTTCTTT. The full variable domain, with the rest looked up from reference TRBV19 and TRBJ1-1, is DGGITQSPKYLFRKEGQNVTLSCEQNLNHDAMYWYRQDPGQGLRLIYYSQIVNDFQKGDIAEGYSVSREKKESFPLTVTSAQKNPTAFYLCASSLRHPTEAFFGQGTRLTVV.

The chain links TRBV15 to TRBJ1-5; 8 nucleotides agree with TRBD1. V lost 4 bases to trimming and J lost 0 bases; unmatched junction nucleotides: 20. The germline CDR1 and CDR2 sequences are LNHNV and YYDKDF (reference sequence). This CDR3 comprises 21 residues. CDR3 protein: CATSKGYSGTGSTYSNQPQHF. The CDR3, as DNA: TGTGCCACCAGCAAAGGATACTCCGGGACAGGTTCGACATATAGCAATCAGCCCCAGCATTTT.

CDR3 bases: TGTGCCAGTAGTATACTTACTCCGATGATAGCTAACTATGGCTACACCTTC. It yields the protein CASSILTPMIANYGYTF. This chain links TRBV19 with TRBJ1-2; unclear D gene. V lost 2 bases to trimming and J lost 0 bases, with 16 bases between them. The CDR3 runs to 17 residues. CDR1 is LNHDA and CDR2 is SQIVND in the germline V gene (reference sequence).

The CDR3 region has the DNA TGTGCCAGTAGTACAAAGCGGGAGGGCCTCCACGAGCAGTACTTC. Translated, it gives CASSTKREGLHEQYF. The chain uses TRBV19 and TRBJ2-7; the match to TRBD2 covers 10 bases. The CDR3 has 15 residues. Germline values: CDR1 LNHDA, CDR2 SQIVND (reference sequence). Trimming at V came to 4 bases and at J to 5 bases, leaving 8 bases not matched to a gene. The variable domain in full, completed from reference TRBV19 and TRBJ2-7, reads DGGITQSPKYLFRKEGQNVTLSCEQNLNHDAMYWYRQDPGQGLRLIYYSQIVNDFQKGDIAEGYSVSREKKESFPLTVTSAQKNPTAFYLCASSTKREGLHEQYFGPGTRLTVT.

The chain employs TRBV28 and TRBJ2-7; tentatively, D is TRBD2 (5 bases). The CDR3 covers 15 residues. Trimming pared 10 bases from V and 3 bases from J, leaving 22 bases between. Germline V gene sequence: CDR1 MDHEN, CDR2 SYDVKM. DNA of the CDR3: TGTGCCACAACCTCCAGCTCTAGCAGATTCTACGAGCAGTACTTC. It codes for CATTSSSSRFYEQYF.

The chain carries TRBV5-5 and TRBJ1-1, with D perhaps matching TRBD1 (5 bases). Trimming removed 1 base from V and 5 bases from J, with 6 bases in between. This CDR3 has 12 residues. In germline, CDR1 is SGHKS, CDR2 YYEKEE (reference sequence). The CDR3 DNA follows: TGTGCCAGCAGCTTGACAGGAACTGAAGCTTTCTTT. Translating it yields CASSLTGTEAFF.

The CDR3 here is CARGPGQGEYGYTF. The DNA for the CDR3 is TGTGCTAGGGGACCTGGACAGGGGGAGTATGGCTACACCTTC. The J gene is TRBJ1-2, the V gene TRBV12-5, with 10 bases aligning to TRBD1. Germline CDR1 and CDR2: LGHNT and FRNRAP. This CDR3 spans 14 amino acids. The trim removed 9 bases at V and 5 bases at J, leaving 9 bases unmatched. The entire variable domain, with the rest obtained from reference TRBV12-5 and TRBJ1-2, is as follows: DARVTQTPRHKVTEMGQEVTMRCQPILGHNTVFWYRQTMMQGLELLAYFRNRAPLDDSGMPKDRFSAEMPDATLATLKIQPSEPRDSAVYFCARGPGQGEYGYTFGSGTRLTVV.

The chain has TRBV5-4 and TRBJ1-3, with TRBD1 identical over 9 bases. The J segment lost 0 bases and the V segment lost 4 bases, leaving 2 bases of the junction unmatched. This CDR3 is built from 15 residues. The germline gives CDR1 SGHNT, CDR2 YYREEE (reference sequence). CDR3 sequence (DNA): TGTGCCAGCAGCCGGGACAGGGCCTCTGGAAACACCATATATTTT. Protein sequence: CASSRDRASGNTIYF.

The chain uses TRBV7-9 and TRBJ1-2; 9 nucleotides line up with TRBD1. CDR1 is SEHNR and CDR2 is FQNEAQ in the germline V gene (reference sequence). Germline trimming cut 3 bases from V and 6 bases from J; bases unmatched to any gene: 5. This CDR3 is built from 14 residues. DNA for the CDR3: TGTGCCAGCAGCTTGGACAGGGGATACCATGGCTACACCTTC. Amino acid sequence: CASSLDRGYHGYTF.

V and J are TRBV30 and TRBJ1-6; D remains unclear. V dropped 5 bases and J dropped 6 bases, with 11 bases sitting between them. Germline V gene sequence: CDR1 GTSNPN, CDR2 SVGIG (reference sequence). This CDR3 is 13 amino acids long. The CDR3, as DNA: TGTGCCTGGGGCCTTCGTCGTAATTCACCCCTCCACTTT. Its protein product is CAWGLRRNSPLHF.

The V call is TRBV5-1, the J call TRBJ2-1; 14 nucleotides match TRBD2. Germline V gives CDR1 SGHRS, CDR2 YFSETQ. The CDR3 length is 13 residues. V gave up 5 bases and J gave up 13 bases; unmatched junction bases: 5. Here the CDR3 DNA reads TGCGCCAGCAGTAGACTAGCGGGAGGGGAACAGTTCTTC. This sequence encodes CASSRLAGGEQFF.